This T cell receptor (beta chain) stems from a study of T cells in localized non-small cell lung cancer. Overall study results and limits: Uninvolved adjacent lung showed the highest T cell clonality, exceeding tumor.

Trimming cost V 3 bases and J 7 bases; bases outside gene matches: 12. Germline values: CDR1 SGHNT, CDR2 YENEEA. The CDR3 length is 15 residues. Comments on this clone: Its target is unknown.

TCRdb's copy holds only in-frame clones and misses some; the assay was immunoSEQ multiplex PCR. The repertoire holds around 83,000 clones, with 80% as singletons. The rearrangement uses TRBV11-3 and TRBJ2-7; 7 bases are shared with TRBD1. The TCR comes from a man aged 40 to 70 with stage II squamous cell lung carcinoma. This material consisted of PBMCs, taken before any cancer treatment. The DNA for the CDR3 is TGTGCCAGCAGCTTCACAGGGGACGGTACGTCTGAGCAGTACTTC. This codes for CASSFTGDGTSEQYF.